This T cell receptor (beta chain) was sequenced during a study of shared clonotypes between healthy human individuals. Execution of the assay was at deep level. As processed by the authors: As immunoSEQ supplied junction-only sequences (without quality scores), filtering differed. Clones were sequenced by immunoSEQ multiplex PCR, and TCRdb holds only the in-frame ones, with some missing. The V and J calls and the clone size are those of that table, but D and trimming were determined from the DNA. Of roughly 2.1 million clones listed, 85% to 95% are singletons. Naive CD8 cells lacked CD45RO, underwent positive selection for CCR7 and left out terminally differentiated effector memory CD45RA+ cells. Trimming stripped 1 base from V and 6 bases from J, with 4 bases between. This CDR3 spans 12 amino acids. Germline-derived CDR1 and CDR2 are LNHDA and SQIVND (reference sequence). Remarks on this clone: At the DNA level, this CDR3 is encoded by other sequences in the same sample as well.

Sequences were obtained from naive CD8+ T cells from PBMCs. The chain uses TRBV19 and TRBJ2-1; no definite D call. The sequence was obtained from a man between 18 and 29 years old in good health. Some clones in this sample may be carry-over from other donors' samples. The CDR3 here is CASSIVGNEQFF. Written as DNA, the CDR3 is TGTGCCAGTAGTATAGTTGGCAATGAGCAGTTCTTC.